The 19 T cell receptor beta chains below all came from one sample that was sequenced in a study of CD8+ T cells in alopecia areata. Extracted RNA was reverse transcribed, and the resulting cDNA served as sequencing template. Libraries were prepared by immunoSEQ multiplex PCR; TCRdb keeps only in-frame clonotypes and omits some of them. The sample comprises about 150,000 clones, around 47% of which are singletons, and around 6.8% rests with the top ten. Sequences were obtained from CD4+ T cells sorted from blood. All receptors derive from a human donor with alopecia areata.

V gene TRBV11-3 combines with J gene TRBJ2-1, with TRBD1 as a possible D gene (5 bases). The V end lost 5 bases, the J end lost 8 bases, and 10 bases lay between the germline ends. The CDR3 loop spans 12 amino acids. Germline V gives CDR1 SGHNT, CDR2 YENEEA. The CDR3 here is CASSRGRDEQFF. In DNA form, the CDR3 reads TGTGCCAGCAGCCGTGGCAGGGATGAGCAGTTCTTC.

CDR3 in amino acids: CASSLYGTGSGVDQPQHF. CDR3 DNA: TGTGCCAGCAGTTTATACGGGACAGGGTCTGGGGTAGACCAGCCCCAGCATTTT. The rearrangement joins TRBV28 to TRBJ1-5; 9 nucleotides align to TRBD1. The CDR3 is 18 amino acids. Germline-derived CDR1 and CDR2 are MDHEN and SYDVKM. V lost 1 base, J lost 7 bases, and 14 bases stayed unmatched.

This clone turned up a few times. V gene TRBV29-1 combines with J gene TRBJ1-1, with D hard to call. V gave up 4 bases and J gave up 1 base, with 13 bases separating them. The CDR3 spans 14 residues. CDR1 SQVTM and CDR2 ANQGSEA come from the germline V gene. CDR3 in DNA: TGCAGCGTTGTTTCTTTACGGGGGAACACTGAAGCTTTCTTT. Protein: CSVVSLRGNTEAFF.

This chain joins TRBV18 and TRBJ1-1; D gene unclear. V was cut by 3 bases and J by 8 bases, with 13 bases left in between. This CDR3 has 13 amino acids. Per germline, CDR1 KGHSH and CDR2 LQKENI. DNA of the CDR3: TGTGCCAGCTCACCCGGGAGTACTAGAGAAGCTTTCTTT. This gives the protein CASSPGSTREAFF.

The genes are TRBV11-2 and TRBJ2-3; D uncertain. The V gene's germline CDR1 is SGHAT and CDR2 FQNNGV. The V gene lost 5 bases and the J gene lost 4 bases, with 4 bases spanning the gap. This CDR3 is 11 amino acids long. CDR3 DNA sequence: TGTGCCAGCAGCGAAGCAGATACGCAGTATTTT. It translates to CASSEADTQYF.

CDR3 protein: CSVWDRGIEAFF. Here the CDR3 DNA reads TGCAGCGTGTGGGACAGGGGAATTGAAGCTTTCTTT. The gene calls are TRBV29-1 and TRBJ1-1; 10 positions agree with TRBD1. This CDR3 spans 12 amino acids. V was pared by 6 bases and J by 7 bases, with 5 bases of the junction left unmatched. CDR1 and CDR2 from the germline V gene are SQVTM and ANQGSEA.

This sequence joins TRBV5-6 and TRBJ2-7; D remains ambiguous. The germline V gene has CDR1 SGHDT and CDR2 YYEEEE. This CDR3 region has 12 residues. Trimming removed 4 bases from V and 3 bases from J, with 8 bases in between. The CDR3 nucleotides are TGTGCCAGCAGCGTCAGCGTCTACGAGCAGTACTTC. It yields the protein CASSVSVYEQYF. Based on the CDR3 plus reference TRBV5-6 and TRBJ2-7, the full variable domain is DAGVTQSPTHLIKTRGQQVTLRCSPKSGHDTVSWYQQALGQGPQFIFQYYEEEERQRGNFPDRFSGHQFPNYSSELNVNALLLGDSALYLCASSVSVYEQYFGPGTRLTVT.

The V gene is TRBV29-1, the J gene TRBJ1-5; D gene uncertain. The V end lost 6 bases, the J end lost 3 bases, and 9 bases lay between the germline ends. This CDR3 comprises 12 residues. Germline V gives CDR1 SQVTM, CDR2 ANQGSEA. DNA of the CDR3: TGCAGCGTCGGGTCGATCAATCAGCCCCAGCATTTT. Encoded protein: CSVGSINQPQHF.

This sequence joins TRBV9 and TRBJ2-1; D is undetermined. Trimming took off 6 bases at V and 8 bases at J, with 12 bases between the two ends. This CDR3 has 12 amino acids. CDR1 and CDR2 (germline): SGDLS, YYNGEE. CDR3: CASNDGLDEQFF. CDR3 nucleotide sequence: TGTGCCAGCAATGATGGGCTGGATGAGCAGTTCTTC.

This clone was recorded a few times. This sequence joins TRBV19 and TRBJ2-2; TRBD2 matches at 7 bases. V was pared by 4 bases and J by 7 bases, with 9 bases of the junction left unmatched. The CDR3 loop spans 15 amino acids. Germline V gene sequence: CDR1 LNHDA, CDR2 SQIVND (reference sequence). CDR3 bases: TGTGCCAGTAGTAGACCGGGAGGAATTATCGGGGAGCTGTTTTTT. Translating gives CASSRPGGIIGELFF.

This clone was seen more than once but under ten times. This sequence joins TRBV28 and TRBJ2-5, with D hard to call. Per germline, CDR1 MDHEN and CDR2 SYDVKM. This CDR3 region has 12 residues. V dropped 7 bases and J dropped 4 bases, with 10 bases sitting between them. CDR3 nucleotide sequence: TGTGCCAGCACCGGATTGCGAGAGACCCAGTACTTC. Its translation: CASTGLRETQYF.

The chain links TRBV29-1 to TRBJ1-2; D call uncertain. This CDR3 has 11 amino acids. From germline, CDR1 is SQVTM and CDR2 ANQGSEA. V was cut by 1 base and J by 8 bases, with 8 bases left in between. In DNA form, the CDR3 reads TGCAGCGTTGAAGTGGGTCCGGGCTACACCTTC. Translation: CSVEVGPGYTF.

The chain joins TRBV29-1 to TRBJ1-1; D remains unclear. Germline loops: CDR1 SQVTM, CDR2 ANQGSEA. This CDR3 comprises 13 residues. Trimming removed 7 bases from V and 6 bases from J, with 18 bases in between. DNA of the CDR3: TGCAGCGCAGTAGGGCAGTACTTATCTGAAGCTTTCTTT. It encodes CSAVGQYLSEAFF.

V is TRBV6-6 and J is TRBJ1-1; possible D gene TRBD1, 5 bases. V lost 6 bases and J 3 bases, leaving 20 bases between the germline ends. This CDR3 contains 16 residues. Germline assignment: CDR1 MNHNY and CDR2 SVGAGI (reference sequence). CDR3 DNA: TGTGCCAGCAGACCCGGGACCTCCAGAATTCACACTGAAGCTTTCTTT. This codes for CASRPGTSRIHTEAFF.

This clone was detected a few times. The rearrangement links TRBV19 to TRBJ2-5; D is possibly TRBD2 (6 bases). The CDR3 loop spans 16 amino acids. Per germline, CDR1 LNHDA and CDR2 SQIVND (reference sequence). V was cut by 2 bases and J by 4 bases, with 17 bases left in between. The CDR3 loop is CASSIPQTGSGETQYF. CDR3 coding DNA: TGTGCCAGTAGTATACCCCAGACCGGGAGTGGAGAGACCCAGTACTTC.

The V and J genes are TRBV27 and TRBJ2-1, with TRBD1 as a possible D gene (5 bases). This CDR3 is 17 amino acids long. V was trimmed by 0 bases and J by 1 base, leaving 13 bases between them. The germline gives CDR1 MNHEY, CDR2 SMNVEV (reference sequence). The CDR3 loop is CASSLSVPGQSYNEQFF. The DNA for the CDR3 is TGTGCCAGCAGTTTATCAGTACCAGGGCAGTCCTACAATGAGCAGTTCTTC.

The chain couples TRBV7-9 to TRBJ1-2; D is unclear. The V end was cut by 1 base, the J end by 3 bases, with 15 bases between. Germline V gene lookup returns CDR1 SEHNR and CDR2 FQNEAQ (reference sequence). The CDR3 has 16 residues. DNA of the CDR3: TGTGCCAGCAGCTTAGTGAGGGCTGGGAACGACTATGGCTACACCTTC. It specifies CASSLVRAGNDYGYTF.

DNA of the CDR3: TGCGCCAGCAGCCCCAGGACTAGCGGGAGTTTTAATGGTGAGCAGTTCTTC. It encodes CASSPRTSGSFNGEQFF. The gene calls are TRBV5-1 and TRBJ2-1; TRBD2 agrees at 13 bases. Germline lookup yields CDR1 SGHRS and CDR2 YFSETQ. V lost 4 bases and J lost 9; bases outside the gene matches: 13. The CDR3 loop spans 17 amino acids.

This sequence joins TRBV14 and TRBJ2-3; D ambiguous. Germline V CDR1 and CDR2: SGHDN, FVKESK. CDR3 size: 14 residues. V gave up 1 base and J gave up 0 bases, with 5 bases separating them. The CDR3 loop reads CASSQGLSTDTQYF. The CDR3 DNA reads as TGTGCCAGCAGCCAAGGGCTGAGCACAGATACGCAGTATTTT.